These 2 T cell receptor beta chains share one sample of origin, sequenced in a study of blood T cell repertoires in COVID-19. Libraries were prepared by immunoSEQ multiplex PCR; TCRdb keeps only in-frame clonotypes and omits some of them. The sample lists 300,000 or so clones, 90% occurring once. Sequenced: peripheral blood. The source of these receptors is a woman aged 40 to 50 with acute or convalescent COVID-19.

The chain recombines TRBV19 with TRBJ1-6; D may be TRBD1 (6 bases). The CDR3 spans 20 residues. V was trimmed by 0 bases and J by 0 bases, leaving 18 bases between them. The germline V gene encodes CDR1 LNHDA and CDR2 SQIVND (reference sequence). The CDR3: CASSIEKAGTPSSYNSPLHF. The CDR3, as DNA: TGTGCCAGTAGTATAGAGAAAGCCGGGACACCCAGCTCCTATAATTCACCCCTCCACTTT.

This rearrangement joins TRBV5-1 to TRBJ2-3, with 7 positions matching TRBD2. CDR1 and CDR2 from the germline V gene are SGHRS and YFSETQ. J lost 4 bases, V lost 4 bases, and 12 bases had no gene match. The CDR3 loop spans 16 amino acids. CDR3 in amino acids: CASSEPYGGIADTQYF. CDR3 coding DNA: TGCGCCAGCAGCGAACCCTACGGGGGGATCGCAGATACGCAGTATTTT. Supplemented by reference TRBV5-1 and TRBJ2-3, the full variable domain reads KAGVTQTPRYLIKTRGQQVTLSCSPISGHRSVSWYQQTPGQGLQFLFEYFSETQRNKGNFPGRFSGRQFSNSRSEMNVSTLELGDSALYLCASSEPYGGIADTQYFGPGTRLTVL.